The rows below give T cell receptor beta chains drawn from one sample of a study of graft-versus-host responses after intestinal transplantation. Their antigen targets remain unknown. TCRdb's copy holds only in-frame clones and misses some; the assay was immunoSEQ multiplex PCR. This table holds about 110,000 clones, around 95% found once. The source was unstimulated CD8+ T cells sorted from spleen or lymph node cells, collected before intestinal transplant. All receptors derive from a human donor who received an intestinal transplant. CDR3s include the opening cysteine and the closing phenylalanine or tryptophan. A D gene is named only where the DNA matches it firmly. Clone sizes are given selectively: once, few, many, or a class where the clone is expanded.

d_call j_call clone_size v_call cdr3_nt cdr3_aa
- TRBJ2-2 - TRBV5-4 TGTGCCAGCAGCCTAGGGACCGTGAGCACCGGGGAGCTGTTTTTT CASSLGTVSTGELFF
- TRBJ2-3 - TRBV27 TGTGCCAGCAGTCCCGACCGAGATACGCAGTATTTT CASSPDRDTQYF
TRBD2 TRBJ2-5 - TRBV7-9 TGTGCCAGCAGCTTGGCTAGCGGGCAAGAGACCCAGTACTTC CASSLASGQETQYF
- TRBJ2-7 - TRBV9 TGTGCCAGCAGCGTAGAGTGGTCTAGCTCCTACGAGCAGTACTTC CASSVEWSSSYEQYF
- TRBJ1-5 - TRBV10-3 TGTGCCATCAGTGACTCAGGGAGTCAGCCCCAGCATTTT CAISDSGSQPQHF
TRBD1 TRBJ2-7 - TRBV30 TGTGCCTGGAGTGACCCCGGGACAGGGGTCGAGCAGTACTTC CAWSDPGTGVEQYF
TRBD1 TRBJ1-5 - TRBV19 TGTGCCAGTAGTCCCCGGACAGGGGGGCTCCATCAGCCCCAGCATTTT CASSPRTGGLHQPQHF
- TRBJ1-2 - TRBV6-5 TGTGCCAGCAGTTACTCGACATCAGGCGATATCTATGGCTACACCTTC CASSYSTSGDIYGYTF
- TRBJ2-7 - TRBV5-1 TGCGCCAGCAGCGCTACCGACAGGCTCCCATCCTACGAGCAGTACTTC CASSATDRLPSYEQYF
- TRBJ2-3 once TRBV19 TGTGCCAGTAGTACGGGAGGCACAGATACGCAGTATTTT CASSTGGTDTQYF
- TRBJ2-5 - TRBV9 TGTGCCAGCAGCGAGTTCGGGGGACAAGAGACCCAGTACTTC CASSEFGGQETQYF
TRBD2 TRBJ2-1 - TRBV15 TGTGCCACCAGCAGGTTAGCGGGATCCTACGATGAGCAGTTCTTC CATSRLAGSYDEQFF
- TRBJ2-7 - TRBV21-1 TGTGCCAGCCTTAGCCTGGCTTGCTCCTACGAGCAGTACTTC CASLSLACSYEQYF
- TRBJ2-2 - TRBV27 TGTGCCAGCACCTACGCCGGCCCCAGGTTTGGGGAGCTGTTTTTT CASTYAGPRFGELFF
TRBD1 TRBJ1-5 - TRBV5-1 TGCGCCAGCAGTCGGACAGGGGAACAGCCCCAGCATTTT CASSRTGEQPQHF
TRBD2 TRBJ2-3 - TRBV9 TGTGCCAGCAGCTCGCTACCAGCGGGAGGGCCCGGGCCGACGCAGTATTTT CASSSLPAGGPGPTQYF
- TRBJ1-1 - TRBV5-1 TGCGCCAGCAGCTTGAACCAGGGAAGCACTGAAGCTTTCTTT CASSLNQGSTEAFF
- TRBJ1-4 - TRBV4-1 TGCGCCAGCAGCCAGGCAGTTACAAGATTCGAAAAACTGTTTTTT CASSQAVTRFEKLFF
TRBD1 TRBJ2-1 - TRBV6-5 TGTGCCAGCAGTTACACCGGGACAGGGGCCTACAATGAGCAGTTCTTC CASSYTGTGAYNEQFF
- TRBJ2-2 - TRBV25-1 TGTGCCAGCGGCCAAGGGACCGGGGAGCTGTTTTTT CASGQGTGELFF
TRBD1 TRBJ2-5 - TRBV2 TGTGCCAGCAGTCCTGGACAGGTTAGAGAAGAGACCCAGTACTTC CASSPGQVREETQYF
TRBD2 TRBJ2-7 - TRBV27 TGTGCCAGCAGTTTAAGGCGGGAGGGCTACGAGCAGTACTTC CASSLRREGYEQYF
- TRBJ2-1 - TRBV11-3 TGTGCCAGCAGCTTATTTAAGAGTTTTGAGCAGTTCTTC CASSLFKSFEQFF
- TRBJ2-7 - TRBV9 TGTGCCAGCAGCGTGGCTTGGACAAGCCTAATGCACGAGCAGTACTTC CASSVAWTSLMHEQYF
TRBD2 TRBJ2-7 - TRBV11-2 TGTGCCAGCAGCTTAGGGGGGGGACTAGGCTACGAGCAGTACTTC CASSLGGGLGYEQYF
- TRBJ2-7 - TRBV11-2 TGTGCCAGCAGCTTATCGGACCGAGGCGAGCAGTACTTC CASSLSDRGEQYF
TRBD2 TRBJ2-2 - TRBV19 TGTGCCAGTAGGGAGCGGGAGGCCTACACCGGGGAGCTGTTTTTT CASREREAYTGELFF
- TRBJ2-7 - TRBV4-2 TGTGCCAGCCGGGACCCGGACTCCTACGAGCAGTACTTC CASRDPDSYEQYF
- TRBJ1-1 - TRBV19 TGTGCCAGTAGTATGGAGATCGGGGTGAACACTGAAGCTTTCTTT CASSMEIGVNTEAFF
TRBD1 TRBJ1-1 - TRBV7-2 TGTGCCAGCAGCTTAGACGACAGGGAGGACACTGAAGCTTTCTTT CASSLDDREDTEAFF
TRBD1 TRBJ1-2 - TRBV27 TGTGCCAGCAGACCACAGGGGAACTATGGCTACACCTTC CASRPQGNYGYTF
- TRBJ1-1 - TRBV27 TGTGCCAGCAGTTTTGCTGGGCACACTGAAGCTTTCTTT CASSFAGHTEAFF
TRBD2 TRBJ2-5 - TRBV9 TGTGCCAGCAGTTGGACTAGCGGGAGGACAGAGACCCAGTACTTC CASSWTSGRTETQYF
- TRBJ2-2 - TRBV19 TGTGCCAGTAGTATTCTCGCGGCGAACACCGGGGAGCTGTTTTTT CASSILAANTGELFF
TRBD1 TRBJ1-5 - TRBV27 TGTGCCAGCAGTTTATACAGGGGCGGTCAGCCCCAGCATTTT CASSLYRGGQPQHF
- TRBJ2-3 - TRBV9 TGTGCCAGCAGCACCGGACTACCCAAGGATACGCAGTATTTT CASSTGLPKDTQYF
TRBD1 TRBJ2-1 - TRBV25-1 TGTGCCAGCAGTGAATGGACAGGGGGGGATGAGCAGTTCTTC CASSEWTGGDEQFF
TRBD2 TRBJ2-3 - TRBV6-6 TGTGCCAGCAGCCGACTAGCGGGAGAGGGTTATTTT CASSRLAGEGYF
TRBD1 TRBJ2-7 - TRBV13 TGTGCCAGCAGCATCCAGCTTGACAGGGAAGGCTTCGAGCAGTACTTC CASSIQLDREGFEQYF
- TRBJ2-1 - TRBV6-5 TGTGCCAGCAGTTACACCGGACCGGCTTGGTTTAATGAGCAGTTCTTC CASSYTGPAWFNEQFF
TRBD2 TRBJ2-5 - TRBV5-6 TGTGCCAGCAGCCTTGACCGGGGACTAGCAGCCGAGACCCAGTACTTC CASSLDRGLAAETQYF
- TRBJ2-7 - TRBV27 TGTGCCAGCAGTTTAGGGGGGAGCCAGCGCGAGCAGTACTTC CASSLGGSQREQYF
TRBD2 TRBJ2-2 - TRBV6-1 TGTGCCAGCAGCCTAGCGGGAGGCCGGGAGCTGTTTTTT CASSLAGGRELFF